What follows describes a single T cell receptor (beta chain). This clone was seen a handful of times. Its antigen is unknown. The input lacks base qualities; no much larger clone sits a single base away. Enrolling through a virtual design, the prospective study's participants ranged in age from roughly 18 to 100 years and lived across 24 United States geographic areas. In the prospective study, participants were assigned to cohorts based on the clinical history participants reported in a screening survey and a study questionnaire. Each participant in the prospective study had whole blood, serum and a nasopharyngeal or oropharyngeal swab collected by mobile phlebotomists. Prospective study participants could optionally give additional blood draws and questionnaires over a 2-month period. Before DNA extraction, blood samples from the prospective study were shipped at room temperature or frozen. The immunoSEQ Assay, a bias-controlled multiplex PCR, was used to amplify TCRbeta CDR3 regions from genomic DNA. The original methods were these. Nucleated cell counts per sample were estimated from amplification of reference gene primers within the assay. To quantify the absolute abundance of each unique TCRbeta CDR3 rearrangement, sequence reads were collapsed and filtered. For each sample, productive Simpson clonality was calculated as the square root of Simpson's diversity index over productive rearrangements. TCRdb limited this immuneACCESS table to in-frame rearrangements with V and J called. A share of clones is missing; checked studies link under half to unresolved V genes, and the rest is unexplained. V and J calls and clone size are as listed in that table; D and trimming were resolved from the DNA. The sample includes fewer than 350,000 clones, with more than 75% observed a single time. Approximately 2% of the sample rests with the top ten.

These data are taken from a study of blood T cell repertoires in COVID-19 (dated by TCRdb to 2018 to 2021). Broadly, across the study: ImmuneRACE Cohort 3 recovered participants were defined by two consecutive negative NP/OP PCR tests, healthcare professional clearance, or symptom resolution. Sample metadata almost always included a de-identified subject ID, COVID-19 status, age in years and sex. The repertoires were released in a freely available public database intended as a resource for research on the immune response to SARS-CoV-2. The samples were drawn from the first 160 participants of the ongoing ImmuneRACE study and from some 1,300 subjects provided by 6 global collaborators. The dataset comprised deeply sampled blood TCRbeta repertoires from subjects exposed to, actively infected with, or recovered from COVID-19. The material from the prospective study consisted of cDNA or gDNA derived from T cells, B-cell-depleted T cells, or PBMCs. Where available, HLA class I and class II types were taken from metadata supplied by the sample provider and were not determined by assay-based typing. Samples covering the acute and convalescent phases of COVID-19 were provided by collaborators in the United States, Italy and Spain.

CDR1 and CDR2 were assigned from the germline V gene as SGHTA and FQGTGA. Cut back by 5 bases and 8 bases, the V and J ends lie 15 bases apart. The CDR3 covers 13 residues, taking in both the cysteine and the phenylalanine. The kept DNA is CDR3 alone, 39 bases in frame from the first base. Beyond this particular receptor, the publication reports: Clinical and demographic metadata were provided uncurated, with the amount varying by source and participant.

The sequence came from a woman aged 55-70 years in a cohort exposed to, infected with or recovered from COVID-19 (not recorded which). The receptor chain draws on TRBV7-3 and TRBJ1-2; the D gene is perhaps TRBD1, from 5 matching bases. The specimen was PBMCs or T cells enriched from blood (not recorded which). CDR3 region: CASSPSPTEGYTF. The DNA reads TGTGCCAGCAGCCCAAGTCCGACAGAAGGCTACACCTTC.